This TCR beta chain was identified in a study of shared clonotypes between healthy human individuals (TCRdb year 2020). A note on the overall study: A couple of women and a few men aged 18 to 49 years were included in the cohort. For each donor, three plates each were used for CD4 naive and CD4 memory, two plates were used for CD8 naive, and one plate was used for CD8 memory. To estimate repertoire size and how much clonotype sharing occurs between individuals, the study deeply sequenced the blood TCR repertoires of several healthy adults. To increase sequencing depth and limit assay-specific biases, different laboratories used diverse techniques to prepare libraries and sequence TCR repertoires. Each donor's leukapheresis produced roughly between roughly 0.85 and 10 billion PBMCs.

This clone was detected only a few times. There is no known antigen for this receptor. One base away there is no much larger clone; base qualities are not given. V drops 0 bases and J drops 5 bases, leaving 28 bases in between. The CDR3 numbers 20 residues from cysteine through phenylalanine. Of the read, only the CDR3 DNA is kept; its 60 bases are in frame from base 1. According to the germline V gene, CDR1 reads SGHAT and CDR2 reads FQNNGV. The full study reports these points: Pairwise subsampling indicated that sequencing depth was expected to affect the degree of clonotype sharing among donors. Estimated clonotype richness was generally larger for naive than for memory subsets. The genetic and exposure-history diversity represented was limited by the small number of donors. Clonotypes shared by all four sorted-subset donors showed higher generation probabilities than non-shared clonotypes. Across a few donors, roughly 5.1% of naive CD4, around 3.3% of naive CD8, 2.3% of memory CD4, and roughly 0.4% of memory CD8 clonotypes were shared. Sampling was limited to blood, and TCR repertoires in tissue likely differ from TCR repertoires in blood. Incomplete sequencing was indicated by rarefaction of sorted-subset datasets, despite the large sequencing depth.

Using the deep immunoSEQ assay, TCR CDR3 regions were amplified from genomic DNA by multiplex PCR. Genomic DNA extracted from each cell subset was distributed evenly over all wells of several immunoSEQ 96-well plates, and each plate served as one replicate. For sorted subsets, each replicate PCR was loaded with 150 to 250 ng genomic DNA, equivalent to 32,000 or so T cell genomes. The purified libraries were quantified using a Qubit 3.0 fluorometer, sized with a Bioanalyzer 2100, and then quantified again using the KAPA Library Quantification kit. Every immunoSEQ 96-well plate was sequenced on a dedicated single-read 150-cycle Illumina NextSeq 550 flow cell. Per the original workflow: The immunoSEQ output contained only junctional sequences without quality scores, so filtering could not match that applied to full-length reads. Sequences were annotated with PyIR, a Python wrapper for IgBLAST v1.9, and V/J genes and CDR3 were assigned using IMGT germline references. Reads were removed for weak V/J assignments (E-value above 1e-6), missing CDR3, stop codons, out-of-frame junctions, or ambiguous translated residues. V3J clonotypes were defined as sequences sharing an identical inferred V gene, J gene, and CDR3 amino acid sequence. To compute the percentage overlap between repertoires, the number of shared unique clonotypes was divided by the size of the smaller repertoire. RTK rarefaction, the Chao1 estimator, and Recon v2.1 estimates of unobserved clonotypes were used to assess repertoire richness. OLGA was used to compute generation probabilities for all TCRbeta clonotypes that the gDNA method yielded from a handful of donors. TCRdb carries this immuneACCESS record with in-frame sequences only. Its versions omit some clonotypes, under half of them owing to an unresolved V gene in the studies checked, with the rest unexplained. The V and J calls and clone size come from that table; D and trimming were worked out from the DNA. This sample holds some 900,000 clones; over 60% were observed only once. Of the sample, around 1.4% is held by the ten largest clones.

Donors were healthy HIV-negative adults with no recently reported acute infections or vaccinations. Only Caucasian adults living in Nashville, Tennessee, USA were represented among the donors. CD4+ T cells were enriched through magnetic negative selection, after which naive cells were positively selected on CD45RA and the remaining negative fraction served as the memory subset. Blood was collected by leukapheresis, and PBMCs were isolated by Ficoll-Histopaque density gradient centrifugation and then cryopreserved in liquid nitrogen vapor phase. Analytical flow cytometry was used to check the purity and quantity of each magnetically sorted T cell population. Genomic DNA was isolated from each sorted fraction and quantified by UV absorbance on a Nanodrop 2000c.

The rearrangement joined TRBV11-2 to TRBJ2-5; possibly the D gene is TRBD2, per 6 matching bases. This TCR came from a young man in good health. The sequencing input was memory CD4+ T cells sorted from blood. The sample's cell subset or site, from its label and the paper: CD45RA-negative fraction. The bases are TGTGCCAGCAGCTTAGAAGCCGGAGGGTCAGCGAGGTTTAGTAGGGAGACCCAGTACTTC. This gives the protein CASSLEAGGSARFSRETQYF.